This T cell receptor beta chain is from a study of shared clonotypes between healthy human individuals. On sorted subsets, replicate PCRs used approximately 190 ng DNA, or around 30,000 T cell genomes. Assay used: immunoSEQ multiplex PCR; TCRdb lists only in-frame clones, some missing. The data contain about 2.4 million clones, over 85% of them seen just once; the ten biggest clones take up approximately 0.37%. This CDR3 comprises 14 residues. V was shortened by 3 bases and J by 2 bases, with 9 bases between the two germline ends. CDR1 and CDR2 (germline): KGHSH, LQKENI. The genes are TRBV18 and TRBJ2-3; D is uncertain. The sample was naive CD4+ T cells from PBMCs. Regarding subset: CD45RA+ positively selected. The receptor comes from a man aged 18 to 35 in good health. Some clones in this sample may be carry-over from other donors' samples. CDR3 sequence: CASSPKQITDTQYF. CDR3 nucleotides: TGTGCCAGCTCACCGAAACAGATCACAGATACGCAGTATTTT.